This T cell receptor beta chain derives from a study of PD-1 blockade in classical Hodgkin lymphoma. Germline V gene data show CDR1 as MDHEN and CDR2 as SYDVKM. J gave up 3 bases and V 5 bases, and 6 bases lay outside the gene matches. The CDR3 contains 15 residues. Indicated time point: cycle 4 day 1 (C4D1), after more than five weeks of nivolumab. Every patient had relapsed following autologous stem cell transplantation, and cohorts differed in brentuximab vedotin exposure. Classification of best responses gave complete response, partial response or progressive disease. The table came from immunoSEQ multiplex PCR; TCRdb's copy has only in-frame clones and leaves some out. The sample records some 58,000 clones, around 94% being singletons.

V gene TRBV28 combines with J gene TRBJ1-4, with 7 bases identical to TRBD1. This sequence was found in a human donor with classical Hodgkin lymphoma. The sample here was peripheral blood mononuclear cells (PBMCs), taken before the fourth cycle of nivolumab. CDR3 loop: CASSEDREANEKLFF. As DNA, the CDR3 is TGTGCCAGCAGTGAAGACAGGGAGGCTAATGAAAAACTGTTTTTT.